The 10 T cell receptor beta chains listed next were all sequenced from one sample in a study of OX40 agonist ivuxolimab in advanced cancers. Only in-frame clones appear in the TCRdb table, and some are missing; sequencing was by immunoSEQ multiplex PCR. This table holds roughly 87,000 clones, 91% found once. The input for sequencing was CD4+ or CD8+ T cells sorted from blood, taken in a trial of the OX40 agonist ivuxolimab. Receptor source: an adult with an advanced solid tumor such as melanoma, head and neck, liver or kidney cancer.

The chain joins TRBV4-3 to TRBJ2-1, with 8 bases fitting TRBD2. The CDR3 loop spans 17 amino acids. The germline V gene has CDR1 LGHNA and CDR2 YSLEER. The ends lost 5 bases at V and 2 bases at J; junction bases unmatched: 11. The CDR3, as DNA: TGCGCCAGCAGCGCCGTGTCGGGCGGGGGGACCTACAATGAGCAGTTCTTC. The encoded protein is CASSAVSGGGTYNEQFF.

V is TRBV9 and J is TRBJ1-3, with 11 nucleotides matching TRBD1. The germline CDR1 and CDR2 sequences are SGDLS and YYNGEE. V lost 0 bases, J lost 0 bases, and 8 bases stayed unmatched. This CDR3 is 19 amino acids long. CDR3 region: CASSVVCEGTGGSGNTIYF. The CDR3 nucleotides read TGTGCCAGCAGCGTAGTTTGTGAGGGGACAGGGGGCTCTGGAAACACCATATATTTT.

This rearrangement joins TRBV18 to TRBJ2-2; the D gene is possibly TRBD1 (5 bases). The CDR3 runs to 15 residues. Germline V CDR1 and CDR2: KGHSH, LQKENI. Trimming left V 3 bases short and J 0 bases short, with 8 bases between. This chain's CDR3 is CASSPRATNTGELFF. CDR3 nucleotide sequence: TGTGCCAGCTCACCCAGGGCGACGAACACCGGGGAGCTGTTTTTT.

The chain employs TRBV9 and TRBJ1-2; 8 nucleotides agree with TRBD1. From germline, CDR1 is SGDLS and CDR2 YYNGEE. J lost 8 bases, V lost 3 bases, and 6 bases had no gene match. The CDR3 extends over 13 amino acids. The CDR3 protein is CASSGGQGGGYTF. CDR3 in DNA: TGTGCCAGCAGCGGAGGACAGGGTGGCGGCTACACCTTC.

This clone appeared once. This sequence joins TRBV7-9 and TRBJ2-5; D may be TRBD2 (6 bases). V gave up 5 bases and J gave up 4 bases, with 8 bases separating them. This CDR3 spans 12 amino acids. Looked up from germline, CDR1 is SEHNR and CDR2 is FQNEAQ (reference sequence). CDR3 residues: CASSRDSETQYF. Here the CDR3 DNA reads TGTGCCAGCAGCCGGGACTCAGAGACCCAGTACTTC.

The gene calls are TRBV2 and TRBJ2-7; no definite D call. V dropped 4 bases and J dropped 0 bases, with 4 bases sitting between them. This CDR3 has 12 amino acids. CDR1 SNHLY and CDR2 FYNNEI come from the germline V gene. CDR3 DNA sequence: TGTGCCAGCAGTGGGGCCTCCTACGAGCAGTACGTC. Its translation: CASSGASYEQYV.

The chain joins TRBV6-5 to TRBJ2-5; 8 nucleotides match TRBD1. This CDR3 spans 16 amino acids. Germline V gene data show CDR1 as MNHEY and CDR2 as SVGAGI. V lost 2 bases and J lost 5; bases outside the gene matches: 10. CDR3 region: CASSYATQGARETQYF. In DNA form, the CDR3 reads TGTGCCAGCAGTTACGCGACTCAGGGGGCGCGGGAGACCCAGTACTTC.

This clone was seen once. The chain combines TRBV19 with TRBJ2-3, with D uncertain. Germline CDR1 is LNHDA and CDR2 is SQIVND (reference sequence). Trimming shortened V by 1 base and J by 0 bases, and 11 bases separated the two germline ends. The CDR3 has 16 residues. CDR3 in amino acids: CASSIGASTSTDTQYF. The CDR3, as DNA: TGTGCCAGTAGTATAGGGGCTAGTACTAGCACAGATACGCAGTATTTT.

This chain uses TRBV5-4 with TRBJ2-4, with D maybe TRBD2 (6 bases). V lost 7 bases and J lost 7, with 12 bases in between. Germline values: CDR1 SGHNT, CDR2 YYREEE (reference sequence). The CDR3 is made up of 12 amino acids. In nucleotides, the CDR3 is TGTGCCAGCTCGTCGGGGGAGAACATTCAGTACTTC. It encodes CASSSGENIQYF. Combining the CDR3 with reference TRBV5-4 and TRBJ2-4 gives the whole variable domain ETGVTQSPTHLIKTRGQQVTLRCSSQSGHNTVSWYQQALGQGPQFIFQYYREEENGRGNFPPRFSGLQFPNYSSELNVNALELDDSALYLCASSSGENIQYFGAGTRLSVL.

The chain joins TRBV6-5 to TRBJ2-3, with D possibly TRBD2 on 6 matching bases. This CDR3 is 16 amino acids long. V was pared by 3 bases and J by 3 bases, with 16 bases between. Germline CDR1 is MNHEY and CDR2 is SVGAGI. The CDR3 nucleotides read TGTGCCAGCAGTTATAGTCCCGGGGACTTGACAGATACGCAGTATTTT. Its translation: CASSYSPGDLTDTQYF.